Following are 18 T cell receptor beta chains from one sample sequenced in a study of CD8 T cells in ankylosing spondylitis. One entry per CDR3 protein results from TCRdb running MiXCR on the 5' RACE reads. Of about 160,000 distinct CDR3 sequences in the sample, approximately 16% were seen once. Source material: blood, either unsorted or a sorted T cell fraction (not recorded which). These receptors came from a male donor with ankylosing spondylitis or in good health (not recorded which).

V usage is TRBV20-1 and J usage is TRBJ2-1; the D is unclear. The V gene lost 5 bases and the J gene lost 8 bases, with 19 bases spanning the gap. CDR1 is DFQATT, CDR2 SNEGSKA, per germline (reference sequence). The CDR3 is 14 residues long. CDR3 protein: CSAHKPPRWDEQFF. The CDR3 nucleotides are TGCAGTGCTCATAAGCCCCCGAGGTGGGATGAGCAGTTCTTC.

This chain connects TRBV7-9 to TRBJ1-5, with D perhaps matching TRBD1 (5 bases). The CDR3 has 15 residues. Per the germline V gene, CDR1 is SEHNR and CDR2 is FQNEAQ (reference sequence). V dropped 4 bases and J dropped 1 base, with 11 bases sitting between them. CDR3 sequence: CASSSGRDSNQPQHF. DNA for the CDR3: TGTGCCAGCAGCTCCGGCCGGGACAGCAATCAGCCCCAGCATTTT.

This clonotype has ten or more counts. J is TRBJ2-4 and V is TRBV5-1; D is perhaps TRBD1 or TRBD2 (5 bases each). Germline V lookup: CDR1 SGHRS, CDR2 YFSETQ. Trimming removed 10 bases from V and 1 base from J, with 27 bases in between. The CDR3 has 18 amino acids. The CDR3 sequence: CARPPGTSKWRAKNIQYF. The DNA of the CDR3 is TGCGCCCGTCCGCCCGGGACCTCAAAGTGGAGGGCCAAAAACATTCAGTACTTC. The full variable domain, its missing parts supplied by reference TRBV5-1 and TRBJ2-4, is KAGVTQTPRYLIKTRGQQVTLSCSPISGHRSVSWYQQTPGQGLQFLFEYFSETQRNKGNFPGRFSGRQFSNSRSEMNVSTLELGDSALYLCARPPGTSKWRAKNIQYFGAGTRLSVL.

This clonotype was found a few times. The chain carries TRBV7-2 and TRBJ1-5; TRBD1 might be the D (5 bases). V was pared by 2 bases and J by 3 bases, with 11 bases between. The CDR3 runs 15 residues. Germline values: CDR1 SGHTA, CDR2 FQGNSA. CDR3 in amino acids: CASSLRAGPNQPQHF. CDR3 DNA: TGTGCCAGCAGCTTAAGGGCAGGGCCCAATCAGCCCCAGCATTTT. The full variable domain, with the rest looked up from reference TRBV7-2 and TRBJ1-5, is GAGVSQSPSNKVTEKGKDVELRCDPISGHTALYWYRQSLGQGLEFLIYFQGNSAPDKSGLPSDRFSAERTGGSVSTLTIQRTQQEDSAVYLCASSLRAGPNQPQHFGDGTRLSIL.

This clonotype came up many times. V usage is TRBV20-1 and J usage is TRBJ1-5; D not resolved. The CDR3 has 15 amino acids. Trimming removed 3 bases from V and 0 bases from J, with 12 bases in between. CDR1 and CDR2 (germline): DFQATT, SNEGSKA (reference sequence). CDR3 residues: CSASLYDYSNQPQHF. DNA for the CDR3: TGCAGTGCTAGCCTCTACGATTATAGCAATCAGCCCCAGCATTTT.

This clonotype was counted only a few times. CDR3 region: CASSFPPGGGPYEQYF. DNA for the CDR3: TGTGCCAGCAGTTTCCCACCCGGAGGAGGACCTTACGAGCAGTACTTC. The V call is TRBV28, the J call TRBJ2-7, with D possibly being TRBD2 (5 bases). Trimming took 3 bases from V and 4 from J, leaving 19 bases between them. This CDR3 spans 16 amino acids. Per germline, CDR1 MDHEN and CDR2 SYDVKM.

The chain is built from TRBV28 and TRBJ2-1; D is undetermined. The V end lost 4 bases, the J end lost 1 base, and 11 bases lay between the germline ends. Germline assignment: CDR1 MDHEN and CDR2 SYDVKM. The CDR3 spans 15 residues. Here the CDR3 reads CASSSLLGSYNEQFF. CDR3 DNA: TGTGCCAGCAGTTCCCTTTTGGGATCCTACAATGAGCAGTTCTTC.

The table lists this clonotype with a few counts. V usage is TRBV19 and J usage is TRBJ2-3, with TRBD2 as a possible D gene (6 bases). This CDR3 has 14 amino acids. Trimming stripped 7 bases from V and 3 bases from J, with 14 bases between. CDR1 is LNHDA, CDR2 SQIVND, per germline (reference sequence). The chain's CDR3 is CASTRGMGTDTQYF. CDR3 DNA: TGTGCCAGTACCCGGGGGATGGGGACAGATACGCAGTATTTT.

This clonotype was seen at least ten times. The CDR3 sequence is CASRTDRGPSYEQYF. DNA of the CDR3: TGTGCCAGCAGAACAGACAGGGGACCTTCCTACGAGCAGTACTTC. The chain recombines TRBV7-8 with TRBJ2-7; the match to TRBD1 covers 8 bases. With 6 bases clipped from V and 1 base from J, the junction kept 8 bases outside the gene matches. The V gene's germline CDR1 is SGHVS and CDR2 FQNEAQ. The CDR3 consists of 15 residues.

This clonotype was detected many times. The V call is TRBV3-1, the J call TRBJ2-2; D is uncertain. Between the trimmed V and J ends, which lost 1 base and 1 base, there was a span of 7 bases. This CDR3 has 15 amino acids. Germline CDR1 is LGHDT and CDR2 is YNNKEL (reference sequence). CDR3 region: CASSQVAQNTGELFF. The CDR3 DNA is TGTGCCAGCAGCCAAGTTGCTCAGAACACCGGGGAGCTGTTTTTT.

This clonotype was seen at least ten times. This sequence joins TRBV6-5 and TRBJ1-5, with 11 bases fitting TRBD1. Unmatched junction bases numbered 0, after V lost 2 bases and J lost 6 bases. From germline, CDR1 is MNHEY and CDR2 SVGAGI. The CDR3 is 14 residues long. The CDR3 DNA sequence: TGTGCCAGCAGTTACGGGACAGGGGGTCAGCCCCAGCATTTT. This sequence encodes CASSYGTGGQPQHF.

The J gene is TRBJ1-2, the V gene TRBV25-1; D perhaps matches TRBD1 (5 bases). Germline values: CDR1 MGHDK, CDR2 SYGVNS. The CDR3 sequence is 15 residues long. V was pared by 3 bases and J by 3 bases, with 14 bases between. CDR3 DNA: TGTGCCAGCAGTGACCCGCAGGGTTTGGACTATGGCTACACCTTC. This codes for CASSDPQGLDYGYTF.

Worth noting for this clonotype: Since a much larger clone is just one base distant, this may be a read error. This chain connects TRBV27 to TRBJ2-1; D unresolved. The CDR3 consists of 15 residues. The germline V gene has CDR1 MNHEY and CDR2 SMNVEV (reference sequence). The V end lost 5 bases, the J end lost 4 bases, and 15 bases lay between the germline ends. The CDR3 sequence: CASSPTKVGYNEQFF. The CDR3 coding sequence is TGTGCCAGCAGTCCTACGAAGGTGGGATACAATGAGCAGTTCTTC.

At least ten counts were recorded for this clonotype. The chain couples TRBV3-1 to TRBJ2-2; 7 bases match TRBD2. This CDR3 contains 15 residues. The V and J ends lost 1 base and 5 bases, in that order; junction bases with no gene match: 4. Germline V gene sequence: CDR1 LGHDT, CDR2 YNNKEL (reference sequence). CDR3 in amino acids: CASSQGLARTGELFF. CDR3 coding DNA: TGTGCCAGCAGCCAAGGACTAGCCCGGACCGGGGAGCTGTTTTTT.

The rearrangement links TRBV4-1 to TRBJ2-7; D might be TRBD1 (6 bases). Germline-derived CDR1 and CDR2 are MGHRA and YSYEKL. The CDR3 has 13 amino acids. V was shortened by 2 bases and J by 7 bases, with 12 bases between the two germline ends. CDR3 DNA sequence: TGCGCCAGCAGCCAAAGTACAGGGAAAGAGCAGTACTTC. Translating gives CASSQSTGKEQYF.

This clonotype was seen at least ten times. The chain has TRBV20-1 and TRBJ2-3, with D perhaps TRBD2 (5 bases). Germline CDR1 and CDR2: DFQATT and SNEGSKA (reference sequence). The CDR3 extends over 15 amino acids. Trimming pared 7 bases from V and 2 bases from J, leaving 19 bases between. CDR3 loop: CSGGGPGITTDTQYF. CDR3 bases: TGCAGTGGCGGAGGACCCGGGATCACCACAGATACGCAGTATTTT.

The CDR3 protein is CAAKGALTGELFF. CDR3 nucleotide sequence: TGTGCCGCCAAGGGGGCCCTCACCGGGGAGCTGTTTTTT. This chain joins TRBV28 and TRBJ2-2; the match to TRBD1 covers 7 bases. After removal of 11 bases from V and 4 bases from J, the junction contained 7 bases not matched to a gene. Germline V CDR1 and CDR2: MDHEN, SYDVKM. The CDR3 runs to 13 residues.

The J gene is TRBJ1-4, the V gene TRBV27; D is uncertain. The V gene's germline CDR1 is MNHEY and CDR2 SMNVEV (reference sequence). With 6 bases removed from V and 0 bases from J, the gap between germline ends came to 11 bases. This CDR3 has 15 amino acids. The CDR3, as DNA: TGTGCCAGCAGCACCCCTGGTGCAACTAATGAAAAACTGTTTTTT. Translated, it gives CASSTPGATNEKLFF.